This TCR beta chain was recorded in a study of immune evolution from preneoplasia to lung adenocarcinoma. This clone was seen a few times. The antigen remains unidentified. Regarding the study as a whole: From normal lung to invasive adenocarcinoma, top clone frequencies appeared to decrease.

CDR1 is PRHDT and CDR2 is FYEKMQ in the germline V gene (reference sequence). There are 16 residues in the CDR3. V dropped 0 bases and J dropped 5; count of bases not matched to a gene: 4. The table came from immunoSEQ multiplex PCR; TCRdb's copy has only in-frame clones and leaves some out. The sample has about 2,700 clones; 75% to 90% are singletons. The sample taken for sequencing was FFPE invasive lung adenocarcinoma tissue. The receptor was derived from a person aged 55-85 years with invasive lung adenocarcinoma. V is TRBV13 and J is TRBJ1-4, with 9 nucleotides matching TRBD1. CDR3: CASSLGAGTGNEKLFF. CDR3 DNA: TGTGCCAGCAGCTTAGGAGCCGGGACAGGGAATGAAAAACTGTTTTTT.